This TCR beta chain was recovered during a study of T-cell reconstitution after alpha-beta-depleted transplantation in children. V was cut by 2 bases and J by 2 bases, with 9 bases left in between. The germline V gene has CDR1 SQVTM and CDR2 ANQGSEA. This CDR3 spans 13 amino acids. Molecular barcoding with unique molecular identifiers was used for the TCRbeta library. Each CDR3 protein is one row after TCRdb ran MiXCR on the PCR reads. The sample consists of approximately 400,000 distinct CDR3 sequences, around 15% of them appearing once. This clonotype was recorded a few times. The antigen remains unidentified. Notes on the study in general: Some patients showed high day-60 TCRbeta diversity, which derived from surviving recipient T cells and thymic progenitors. T-cell counts and diversity at one year following transplant were attributed mainly to newly produced T cells.

This receptor was taken from a boy under two years old who had a stem cell transplant for Wiskott-Aldrich syndrome, so the T cells may come from the graft donor. This chain connects TRBV29-1 to TRBJ1-1, with D possibly TRBD1 on 6 matching bases. The input for sequencing was PBMCs, mostly from graft donor cells, taken 360 days after TCRalphabeta/CD19-depleted stem cell transplant. CDR3 in amino acids: CSVEKGVNTEAFF. The CDR3 DNA reads TGCAGCGTTGAAAAGGGGGTAAACACTGAAGCTTTCTTT.